These 10 T cell receptor beta chains were sequenced from one sample in a study of T cell responses to AZD1222 COVID-19 vaccine. TCRdb's table, derived via immunoSEQ multiplex PCR, lists solely in-frame clones and lacks some. This sample has about 76,000 clones; over 85% occur once, and the top ten carry 4% to 5%. The sample here was peripheral blood, taken on day 0 of AZD1222 vaccination. Source of these receptors: an adult in good health.

The genes are TRBV11-1 and TRBJ2-2; D remains unclear. There are 15 residues in the CDR3. Germline V gene lookup returns CDR1 SGHAT and CDR2 FQDESV (reference sequence). V was shortened by 2 bases and J by 7 bases, with 14 bases between the two germline ends. CDR3 sequence reads: CASSLSPSMGGELFF. CDR3 bases: TGTGCCAGCAGCTTATCACCGTCTATGGGCGGGGAGCTGTTTTTT. The full variable domain, its missing parts supplied by reference TRBV11-1 and TRBJ2-2, is EAEVAQSPRYKITEKSQAVAFWCDPISGHATLYWYRQILGQGPELLVQFQDESVVDDSQLPKDRFSAERLKGVDSTLKIQPAELGDSAMYLCASSLSPSMGGELFFGEGSRLTVL.

The genes are TRBV2 and TRBJ2-3; TRBD1 is a possible D gene (6 bases). V was shortened by 6 bases and J by 1 base, with 11 bases between the two germline ends. Germline V CDR1 and CDR2: SNHLY, FYNNEI. The CDR3 has 14 amino acids. This chain's CDR3 is CASRDRTGTDTQYF. The CDR3 DNA follows: TGTGCCAGCAGAGACAGGACTGGCACAGATACGCAGTATTTT.

This chain links TRBV24-1 with TRBJ2-1; TRBD2 is a possible D gene (6 bases). Germline V gives CDR1 KGHDR, CDR2 SFDVKD. The CDR3 contains 13 residues. V was shortened by 5 bases and J by 7 bases, with 11 bases between the two germline ends. As DNA, the CDR3 is TGTGCCACCAGTGTTGGGGGGAGGAATGAGCAGTTCTTC. Translation gives CATSVGGRNEQFF.

This chain uses TRBV27 with TRBJ1-1; no reliable D call. V dropped 4 bases and J dropped 0 bases, with 9 bases sitting between them. The length of the CDR3 is 14 residues. CDR1 is MNHEY, CDR2 SMNVEV, per germline (reference sequence). This CDR3 is CASSSKGLNTEAFF. For the CDR3, the DNA is TGTGCCAGCAGTTCTAAGGGTTTGAACACTGAAGCTTTCTTT.

The chain employs TRBV9 and TRBJ1-2; TRBD1 aligns across 7 bases. The CDR3 loop spans 15 amino acids. J lost 1 base, V lost 2 bases, and 5 bases had no gene match. Germline CDR1 SGDLS, CDR2 YYNGEE. The CDR3 DNA reads TGTGCCAGCAGCGTTACCGGGACAGTTAACTATGGCTACACCTTC. This encodes CASSVTGTVNYGYTF.

The rearrangement joins TRBV7-3 to TRBJ2-3; TRBD1 agrees at 7 bases. J gave up 9 bases and V 2 bases, and 2 bases lay outside the gene matches. CDR1 is SGHTA and CDR2 is FQGTGA in the germline V gene. The CDR3 loop spans 12 amino acids. The CDR3 protein is CASSLGQETQYF. The DNA of the CDR3 is TGTGCCAGCAGCTTAGGACAGGAAACGCAGTATTTT.

The V gene is TRBV5-1, the J gene TRBJ2-5; 8 bases align to TRBD2. There are 15 residues in the CDR3. Germline V gives CDR1 SGHRS, CDR2 YFSETQ. Trimming cost V 1 base and J 4 bases; bases outside gene matches: 6. Here the CDR3 reads CASSLLAGGGETQYF. The DNA for the CDR3 is TGCGCCAGCAGCTTGCTGGCGGGGGGCGGAGAGACCCAGTACTTC.

J is TRBJ1-2 and V is TRBV4-1, with D unclear. The germline V and J ends were trimmed by 1 base and 4 bases, with 7 bases remaining between them. Germline CDR1 reads MGHRA; CDR2 reads YSYEKL. CDR3 length: 13 residues. The CDR3 region has the DNA TGCGCCAGCAGCCAAGCCCTCTCCTATGGCTACACCTTC. It specifies CASSQALSYGYTF.

This chain uses TRBV4-1 with TRBJ2-7; 14 bases agree with TRBD2. Germline V lookup: CDR1 MGHRA, CDR2 YSYEKL. With 4 bases clipped from V and 5 bases from J, the junction kept 10 bases outside the gene matches. This CDR3 has 17 residues. The CDR3 sequence is CASSRTTSGRESHEQYF. CDR3 DNA: TGCGCCAGCAGCCGCACGACTAGCGGGAGGGAGTCCCACGAGCAGTACTTC.

This sequence joins TRBV24-1 and TRBJ2-1; TRBD2 matches at 7 bases. J lost 6 bases, V lost 7 bases, and 5 bases had no gene match. CDR3 length: 13 residues. Germline-derived CDR1 and CDR2 are KGHDR and SFDVKD. The CDR3 sequence: CATSGLGVNEQFF. Here the CDR3 DNA reads TGTGCCACCAGCGGACTAGGCGTCAATGAGCAGTTCTTC.